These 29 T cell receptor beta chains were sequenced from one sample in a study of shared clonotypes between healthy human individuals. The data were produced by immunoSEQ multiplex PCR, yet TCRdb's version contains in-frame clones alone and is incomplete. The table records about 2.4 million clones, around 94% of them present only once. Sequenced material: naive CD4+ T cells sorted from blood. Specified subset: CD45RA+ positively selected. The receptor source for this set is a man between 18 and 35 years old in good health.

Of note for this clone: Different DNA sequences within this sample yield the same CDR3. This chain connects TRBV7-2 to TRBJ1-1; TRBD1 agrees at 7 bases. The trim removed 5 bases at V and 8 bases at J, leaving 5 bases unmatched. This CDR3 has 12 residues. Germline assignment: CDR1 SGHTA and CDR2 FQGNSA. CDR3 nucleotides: TGTGCCAGCAGCCTAGGGGGCCCCGAAGCTTTCTTT. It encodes CASSLGGPEAFF.

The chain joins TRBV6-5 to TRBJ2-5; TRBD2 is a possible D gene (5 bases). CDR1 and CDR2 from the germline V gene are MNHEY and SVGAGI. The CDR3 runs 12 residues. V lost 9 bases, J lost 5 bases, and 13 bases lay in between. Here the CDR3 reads CASTSSVETQYF. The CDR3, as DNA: TGTGCCAGTACTAGTTCCGTGGAGACCCAGTACTTC.

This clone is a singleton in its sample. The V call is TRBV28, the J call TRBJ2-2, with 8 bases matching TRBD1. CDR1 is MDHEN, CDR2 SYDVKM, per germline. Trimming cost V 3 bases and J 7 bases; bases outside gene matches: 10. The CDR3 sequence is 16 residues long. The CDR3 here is CASSFRQGAVGGELFF. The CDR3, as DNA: TGTGCCAGCAGTTTCCGGCAGGGGGCCGTGGGCGGGGAGCTGTTTTTT.

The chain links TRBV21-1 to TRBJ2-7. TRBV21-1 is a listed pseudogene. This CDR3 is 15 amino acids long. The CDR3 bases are TGTGCCAGCAGCAAAACGGGCACTTTATCCTACGAGCAGTACTTC. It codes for CASSKTGTLSYEQYF.

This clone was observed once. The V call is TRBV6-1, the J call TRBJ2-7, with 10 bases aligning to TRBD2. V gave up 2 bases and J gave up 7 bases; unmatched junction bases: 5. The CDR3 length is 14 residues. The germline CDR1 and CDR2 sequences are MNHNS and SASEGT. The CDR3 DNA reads TGTGCCAGCAGTGAACGGTCTAGCGGGGGTGAGCAGTACTTC. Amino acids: CASSERSSGGEQYF.

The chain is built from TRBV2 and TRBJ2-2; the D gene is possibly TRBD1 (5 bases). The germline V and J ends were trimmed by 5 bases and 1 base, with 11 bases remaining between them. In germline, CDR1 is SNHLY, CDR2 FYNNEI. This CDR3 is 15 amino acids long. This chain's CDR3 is CASSRQNLNTGELFF. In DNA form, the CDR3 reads TGTGCCAGCAGTCGACAGAATTTGAACACCGGGGAGCTGTTTTTT. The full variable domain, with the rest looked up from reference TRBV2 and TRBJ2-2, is EPEVTQTPSHQVTQMGQEVILRCVPISNHLYFYWYRQILGQKVEFLVSFYNNEISEKSEIFDDQFSVERPDGSNFTLKIRSTKLEDSAMYFCASSRQNLNTGELFFGEGSRLTVL.

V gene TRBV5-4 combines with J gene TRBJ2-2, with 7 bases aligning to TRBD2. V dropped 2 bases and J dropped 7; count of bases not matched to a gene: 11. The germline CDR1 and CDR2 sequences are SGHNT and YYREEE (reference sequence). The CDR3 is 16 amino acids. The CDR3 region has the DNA TGTGCCAGCAGCTTTTACGGCGGGAGATTCGTCGGGGAGCTGTTTTTT. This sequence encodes CASSFYGGRFVGELFF.

The CDR3 reads CASRRTGPGNTIYF. In DNA form, the CDR3 reads TGTGCCAGTAGGAGGACAGGGCCTGGAAACACCATATATTTT. The rearrangement joins TRBV19 to TRBJ1-3; 8 bases match TRBD1. The junction had 3 bases not matched to a gene; V was cut back by 6 bases and J by 2 bases. This CDR3 is 14 amino acids long. Germline loops: CDR1 LNHDA, CDR2 SQIVND (reference sequence).

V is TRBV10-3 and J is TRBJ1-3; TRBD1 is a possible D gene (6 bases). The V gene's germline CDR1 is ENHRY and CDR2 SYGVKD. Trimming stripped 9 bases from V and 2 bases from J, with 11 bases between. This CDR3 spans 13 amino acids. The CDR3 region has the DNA TGTGCCATGCAGGGGAGGGCTGGAAACACCATATATTTT. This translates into CAMQGRAGNTIYF.

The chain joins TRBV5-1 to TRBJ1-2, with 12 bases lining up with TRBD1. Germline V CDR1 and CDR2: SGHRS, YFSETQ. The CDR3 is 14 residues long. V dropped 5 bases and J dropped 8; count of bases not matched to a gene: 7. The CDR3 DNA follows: TGCGCCAGCAGAACCGGGACAGGGGGCCTAGGCTACACCTTC. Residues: CASRTGTGGLGYTF. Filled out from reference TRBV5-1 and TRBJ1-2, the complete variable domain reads KAGVTQTPRYLIKTRGQQVTLSCSPISGHRSVSWYQQTPGQGLQFLFEYFSETQRNKGNFPGRFSGRQFSNSRSEMNVSTLELGDSALYLCASRTGTGGLGYTFGSGTRLTVV.

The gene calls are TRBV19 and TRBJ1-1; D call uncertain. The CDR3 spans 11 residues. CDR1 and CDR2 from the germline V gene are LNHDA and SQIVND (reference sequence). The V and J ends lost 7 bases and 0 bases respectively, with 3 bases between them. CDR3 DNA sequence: TGTGCCAGTAAGGTGAACACTGAAGCTTTCTTT. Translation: CASKVNTEAFF.

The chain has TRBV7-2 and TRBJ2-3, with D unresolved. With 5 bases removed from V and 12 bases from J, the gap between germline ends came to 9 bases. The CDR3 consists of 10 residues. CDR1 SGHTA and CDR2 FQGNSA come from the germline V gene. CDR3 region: CASSRHPQYF. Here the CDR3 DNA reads TGTGCCAGCAGCCGTCACCCCCAGTATTTT.

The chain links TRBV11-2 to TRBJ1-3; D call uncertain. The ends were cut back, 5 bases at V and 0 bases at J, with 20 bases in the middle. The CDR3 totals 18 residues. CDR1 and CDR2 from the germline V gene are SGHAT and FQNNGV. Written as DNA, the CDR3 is TGTGCCAGCAGCCCATTAAGTATTTCAGTATTCTCTGGAAACACCATATATTTT. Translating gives CASSPLSISVFSGNTIYF.

CDR3 nucleotide sequence: TGCGCCAGCAGCCCCGCGACAGGGGGCGCCGGCCTCGGCTATGAGCAGTTCTTC. Amino acids: CASSPATGGAGLGYEQFF. The chain carries TRBV5-1 and TRBJ2-1, with 10 nucleotides matching TRBD1. The CDR3 totals 18 residues. Germline trimming cut 4 bases from V and 8 bases from J; bases unmatched to any gene: 18. CDR1 and CDR2 (germline): SGHRS, YFSETQ. Drawing the rest from reference TRBV5-1 and TRBJ2-1, the complete variable domain is KAGVTQTPRYLIKTRGQQVTLSCSPISGHRSVSWYQQTPGQGLQFLFEYFSETQRNKGNFPGRFSGRQFSNSRSEMNVSTLELGDSALYLCASSPATGGAGLGYEQFFGPGTRLTVL.

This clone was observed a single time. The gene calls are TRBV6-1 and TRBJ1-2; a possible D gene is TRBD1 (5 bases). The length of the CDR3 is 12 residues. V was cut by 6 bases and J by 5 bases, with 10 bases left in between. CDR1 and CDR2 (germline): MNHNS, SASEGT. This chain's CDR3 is CASRLQDYGYTF. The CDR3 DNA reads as TGTGCCAGCAGGCTACAGGATTATGGCTACACCTTC.

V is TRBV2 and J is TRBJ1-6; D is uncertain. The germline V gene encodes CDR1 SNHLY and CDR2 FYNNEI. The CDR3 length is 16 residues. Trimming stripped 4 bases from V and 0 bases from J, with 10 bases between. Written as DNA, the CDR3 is TGTGCCAGCAGTGTTCAGGCGAACTCCTATAATTCACCCCTCCACTTT. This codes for CASSVQANSYNSPLHF. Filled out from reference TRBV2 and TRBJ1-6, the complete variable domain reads EPEVTQTPSHQVTQMGQEVILRCVPISNHLYFYWYRQILGQKVEFLVSFYNNEISEKSEIFDDQFSVERPDGSNFTLKIRSTKLEDSAMYFCASSVQANSYNSPLHFGNGTRLTVT.

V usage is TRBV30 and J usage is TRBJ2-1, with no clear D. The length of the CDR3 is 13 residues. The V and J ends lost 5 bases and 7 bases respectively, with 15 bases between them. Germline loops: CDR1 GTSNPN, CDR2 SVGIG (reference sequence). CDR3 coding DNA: TGTGCCTGGGCCCTTAGGCTCCTAAATGAGCAGTTCTTC. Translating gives CAWALRLLNEQFF.

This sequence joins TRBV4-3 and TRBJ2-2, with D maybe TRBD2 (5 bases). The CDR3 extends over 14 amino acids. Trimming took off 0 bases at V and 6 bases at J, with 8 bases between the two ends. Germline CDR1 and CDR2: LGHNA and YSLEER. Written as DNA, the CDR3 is TGCGCCAGCAGCCAAGACGGGATGGCCGGGGAGCTGTTTTTT. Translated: CASSQDGMAGELFF.

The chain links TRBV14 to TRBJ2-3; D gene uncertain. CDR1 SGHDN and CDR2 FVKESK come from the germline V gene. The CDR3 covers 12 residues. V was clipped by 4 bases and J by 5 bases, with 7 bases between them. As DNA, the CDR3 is TGTGCCAGCAGCCCTCAGCGAGATACGCAGTATTTT. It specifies CASSPQRDTQYF.

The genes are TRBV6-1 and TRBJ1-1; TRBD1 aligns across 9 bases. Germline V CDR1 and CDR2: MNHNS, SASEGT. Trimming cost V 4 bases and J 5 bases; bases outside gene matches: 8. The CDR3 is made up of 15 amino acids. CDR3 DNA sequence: TGTGCCAGCAGTGGCGGACAGGGGATTAGTACTGAAGCTTTCTTT. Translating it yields CASSGGQGISTEAFF.

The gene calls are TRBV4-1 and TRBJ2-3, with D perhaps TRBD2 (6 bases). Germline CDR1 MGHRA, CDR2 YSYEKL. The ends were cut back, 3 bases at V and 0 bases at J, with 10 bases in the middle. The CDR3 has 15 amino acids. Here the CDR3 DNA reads TGCGCCAGCAGCCACCCCGGGACTAGCACAGATACGCAGTATTTT. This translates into CASSHPGTSTDTQYF.

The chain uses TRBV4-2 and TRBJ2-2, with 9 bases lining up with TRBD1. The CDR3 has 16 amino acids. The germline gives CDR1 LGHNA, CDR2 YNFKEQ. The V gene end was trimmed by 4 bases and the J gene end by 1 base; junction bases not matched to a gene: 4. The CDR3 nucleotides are TGTGCCAGCAGCCTAACGGGACAGGGGAACACCGGGGAGCTGTTTTTT. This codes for CASSLTGQGNTGELFF.

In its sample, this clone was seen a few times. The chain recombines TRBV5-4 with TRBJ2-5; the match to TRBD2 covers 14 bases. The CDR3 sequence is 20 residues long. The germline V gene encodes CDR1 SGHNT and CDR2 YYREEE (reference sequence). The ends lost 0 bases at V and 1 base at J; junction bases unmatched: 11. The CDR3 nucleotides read TGTGCCAGCAGCTTGGCGGACAGAGGACTAGCGGGGGGTTTCCAAGAGACCCAGTACTTC. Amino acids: CASSLADRGLAGGFQETQYF. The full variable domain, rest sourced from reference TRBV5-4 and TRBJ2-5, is ETGVTQSPTHLIKTRGQQVTLRCSSQSGHNTVSWYQQALGQGPQFIFQYYREEENGRGNFPPRFSGLQFPNYSSELNVNALELDDSALYLCASSLADRGLAGGFQETQYFGPGTRLLVL.

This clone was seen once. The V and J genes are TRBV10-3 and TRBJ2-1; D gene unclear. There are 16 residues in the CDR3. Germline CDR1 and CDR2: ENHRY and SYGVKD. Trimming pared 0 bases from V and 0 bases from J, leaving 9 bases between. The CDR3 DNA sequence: TGTGCCATCAGTGAGTCGGGGAAGGGCTCCTACAATGAGCAGTTCTTC. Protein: CAISESGKGSYNEQFF.

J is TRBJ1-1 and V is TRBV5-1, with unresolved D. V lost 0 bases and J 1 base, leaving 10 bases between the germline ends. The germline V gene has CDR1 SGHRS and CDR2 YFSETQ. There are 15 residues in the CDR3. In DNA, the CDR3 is TGCGCCAGCAGCTTGGCCCGACACGAGAACACTGAAGCTTTCTTT. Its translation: CASSLARHENTEAFF.

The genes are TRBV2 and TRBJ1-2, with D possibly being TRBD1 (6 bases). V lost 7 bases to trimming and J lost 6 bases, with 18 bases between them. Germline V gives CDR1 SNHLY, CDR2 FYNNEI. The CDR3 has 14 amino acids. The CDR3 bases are TGTGCCAGCACCCTGCGGGGGGCGCAGGATGGCTACACCTTC. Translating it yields CASTLRGAQDGYTF. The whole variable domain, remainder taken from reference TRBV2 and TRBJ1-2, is EPEVTQTPSHQVTQMGQEVILRCVPISNHLYFYWYRQILGQKVEFLVSFYNNEISEKSEIFDDQFSVERPDGSNFTLKIRSTKLEDSAMYFCASTLRGAQDGYTFGSGTRLTVV.

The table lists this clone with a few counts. CDR3 sequence (DNA): TGTGCCAGCAGCACGAGGGAGGGCAATGGCTACACCTTC. It yields the protein CASSTREGNGYTF. The chain links TRBV21-1 to TRBJ1-2. TRBV21-1 has pseudogene status. The CDR3 length is 13 residues.

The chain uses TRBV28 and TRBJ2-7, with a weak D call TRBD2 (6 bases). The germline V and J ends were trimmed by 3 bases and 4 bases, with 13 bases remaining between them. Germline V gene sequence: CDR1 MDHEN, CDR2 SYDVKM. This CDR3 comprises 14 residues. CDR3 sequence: CASSFGSPGYEQYF. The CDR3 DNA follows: TGTGCCAGCAGTTTCGGGAGTCCGGGGTACGAGCAGTACTTC.

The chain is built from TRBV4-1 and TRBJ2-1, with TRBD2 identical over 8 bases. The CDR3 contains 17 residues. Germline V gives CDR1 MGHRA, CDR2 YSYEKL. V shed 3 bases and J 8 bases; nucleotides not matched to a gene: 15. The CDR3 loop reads CASSQGLAGIIQDEQFF. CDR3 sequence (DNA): TGCGCCAGCAGCCAGGGATTAGCGGGGATTATTCAGGATGAGCAGTTCTTC.